The clone carrying this T cell receptor (beta chain) was seen a single time. Measured with immunoSEQ multiplex PCR; TCRdb has only the in-frame clones, and not every one. The sample yields more than 2,000,000 clones, more than 90% seen once. The sample belongs to a study of shared clonotypes between healthy human individuals. The V segment lost 4 bases and the J segment 7 bases; nucleotides outside the gene matches: 9. The CDR3 consists of 14 residues. Germline V gene sequence: CDR1 SGHRS, CDR2 YFSETQ. Sequenced material: naive CD4+ T cells sorted from blood. Subset in this sample: CD45RA+ positively selected. This clonotype originated in a man aged 18 to 29 in good health. The chain recombines TRBV5-1 with TRBJ2-7, with 9 bases that match TRBD1. CDR3 region: CASSAQDRGYEQYF. The CDR3 DNA is TGCGCCAGCAGCGCTCAAGACAGGGGGTATGAGCAGTACTTC.